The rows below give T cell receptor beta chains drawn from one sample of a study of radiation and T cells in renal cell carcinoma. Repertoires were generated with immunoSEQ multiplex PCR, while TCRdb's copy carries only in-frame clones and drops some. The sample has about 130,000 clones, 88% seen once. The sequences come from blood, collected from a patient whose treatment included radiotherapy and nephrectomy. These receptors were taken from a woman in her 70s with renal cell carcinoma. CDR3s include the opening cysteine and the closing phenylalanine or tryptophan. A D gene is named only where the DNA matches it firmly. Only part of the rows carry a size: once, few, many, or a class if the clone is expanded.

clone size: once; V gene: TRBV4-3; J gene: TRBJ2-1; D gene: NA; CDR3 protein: CASSQEANSYNEQFF; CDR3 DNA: TGCGCCAGCAGCCAAGAGGCTAATTCCTACAATGAGCAGTTCTTC
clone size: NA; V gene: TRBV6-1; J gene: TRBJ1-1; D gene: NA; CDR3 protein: CASSEEWGLGWAFF; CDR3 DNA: TGTGCCAGCAGTGAAGAATGGGGGCTGGGGTGGGCTTTCTTT
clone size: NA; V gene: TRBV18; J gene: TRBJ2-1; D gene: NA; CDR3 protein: CASSPGGAHNEQFF; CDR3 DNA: TGTGCCAGCTCACCAGGGGGGGCCCACAATGAGCAGTTCTTC
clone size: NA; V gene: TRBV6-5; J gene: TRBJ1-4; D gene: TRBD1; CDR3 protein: CASSYWAGTGDEKLFF; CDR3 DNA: TGTGCCAGCAGTTACTGGGCCGGGACAGGGGATGAAAAACTGTTTTTT
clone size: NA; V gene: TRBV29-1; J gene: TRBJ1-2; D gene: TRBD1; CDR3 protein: CSVERRDRATHYGYTF; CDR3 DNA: TGCAGCGTTGAGAGACGGGACAGGGCGACACACTATGGCTACACCTTC
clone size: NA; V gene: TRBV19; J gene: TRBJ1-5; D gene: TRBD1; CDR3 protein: CASSKRTGGNSNQPQHF; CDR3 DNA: TGTGCCAGTAGTAAGAGGACAGGGGGTAATAGCAATCAGCCCCAGCATTTT
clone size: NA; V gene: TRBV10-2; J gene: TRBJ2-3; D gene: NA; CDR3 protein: CASERGTDTQYF; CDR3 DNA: TGCGCCAGCGAAAGGGGAACAGATACGCAGTATTTT
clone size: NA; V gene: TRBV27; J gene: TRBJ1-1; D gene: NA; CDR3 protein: CASSFRENTEAFF; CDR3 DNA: TGTGCCAGCAGTTTTCGAGAGAACACTGAAGCTTTCTTT
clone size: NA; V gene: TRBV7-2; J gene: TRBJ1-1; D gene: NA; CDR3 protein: CASSLGPMNTEAFF; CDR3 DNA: TGTGCCAGCAGCTTAGGGCCGATGAACACTGAAGCTTTCTTT
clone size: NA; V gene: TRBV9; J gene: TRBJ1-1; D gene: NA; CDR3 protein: CASSGGAEAFF; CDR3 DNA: TGTGCCAGCTCCGGGGGGGCTGAAGCTTTCTTT
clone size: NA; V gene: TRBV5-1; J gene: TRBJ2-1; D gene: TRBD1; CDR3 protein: CASSAGQGFYNEQFF; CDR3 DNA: TGCGCCAGCAGCGCGGGACAGGGATTCTACAATGAGCAGTTCTTC
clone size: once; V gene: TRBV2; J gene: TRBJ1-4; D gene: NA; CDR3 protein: CASSDDRFGTNEKLFF; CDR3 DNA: TGTGCCAGCAGTGACGACAGGTTCGGGACTAATGAAAAACTGTTTTTT
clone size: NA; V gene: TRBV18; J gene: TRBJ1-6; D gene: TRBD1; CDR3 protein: CASSPPTGGYSPLHF; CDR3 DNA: TGTGCCAGCTCACCACCGACAGGGGGCTATTCACCCCTCCACTTT
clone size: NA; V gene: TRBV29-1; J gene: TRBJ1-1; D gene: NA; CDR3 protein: CSVNSGGWSTEAFF; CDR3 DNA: TGCAGCGTAAATTCCGGGGGTTGGAGCACTGAAGCTTTCTTT
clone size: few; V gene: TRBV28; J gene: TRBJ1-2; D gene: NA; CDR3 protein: CASSLWGANGYTF; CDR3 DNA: TGTGCCAGCAGTTTATGGGGGGCCAATGGCTACACCTTC
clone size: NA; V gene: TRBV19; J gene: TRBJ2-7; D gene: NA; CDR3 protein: CASSGSRQSYEQYF; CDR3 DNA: TGTGCCAGCTCAGGGAGTAGACAGTCCTACGAGCAGTACTTC
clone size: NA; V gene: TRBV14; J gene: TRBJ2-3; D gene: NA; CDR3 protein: CASADTQYF; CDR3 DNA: TGTGCCAGCGCTGATACGCAGTATTTT
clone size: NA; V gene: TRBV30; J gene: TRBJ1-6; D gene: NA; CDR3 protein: CAWRGLGNSPLHF; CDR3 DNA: TGTGCCTGGAGAGGGCTAGGAAATTCACCCCTCCACTTT
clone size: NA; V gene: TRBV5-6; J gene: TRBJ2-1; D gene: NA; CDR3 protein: CASSLGTLYLFF; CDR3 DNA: TGTGCCAGCAGCTTGGGGACTCTCTACCTTTTCTTC
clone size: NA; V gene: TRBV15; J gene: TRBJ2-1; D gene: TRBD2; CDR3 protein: CATSRVAGGTYNEQFF; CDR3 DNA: TGTGCCACCAGCAGAGTAGCGGGGGGAACTTACAATGAGCAGTTCTTC
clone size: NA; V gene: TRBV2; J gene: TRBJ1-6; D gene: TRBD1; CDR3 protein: CASRLDRVGNSPLHF; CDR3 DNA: TGTGCCAGCAGGCTGGACAGGGTGGGCAATTCACCCCTCCACTTT
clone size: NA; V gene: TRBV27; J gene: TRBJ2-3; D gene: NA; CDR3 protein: CASSLLRGSDTQYF; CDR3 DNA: TGTGCCAGCAGTTTACTGCGAGGATCAGATACGCAGTATTTT
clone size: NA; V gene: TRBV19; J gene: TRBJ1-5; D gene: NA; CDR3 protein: CASSSGPVNQPQHF; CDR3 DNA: TGTGCCAGTAGTAGCGGCCCGGTCAATCAGCCCCAGCATTTT
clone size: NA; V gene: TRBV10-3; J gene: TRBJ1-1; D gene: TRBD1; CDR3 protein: CAISESNRGGGETEAFF; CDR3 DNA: TGTGCCATCAGTGAGTCGAACAGGGGAGGGGGAGAGACTGAAGCTTTCTTT
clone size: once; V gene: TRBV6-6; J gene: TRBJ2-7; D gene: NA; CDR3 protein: CASNEGVLKQYF; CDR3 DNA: TGTGCCAGCAACGAAGGGGTCTTAAAGCAGTACTTC
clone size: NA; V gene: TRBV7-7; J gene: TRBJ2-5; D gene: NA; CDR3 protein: CASSLETRQETQYF; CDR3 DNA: TGTGCTAGCAGCTTAGAAACGCGTCAGGAGACCCAGTACTTC
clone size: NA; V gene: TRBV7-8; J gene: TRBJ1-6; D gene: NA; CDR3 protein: CASSLGGSSYNSPLHF; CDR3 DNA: TGTGCCAGCAGCTTAGGGGGGAGCTCCTATAATTCACCCCTCCACTTT
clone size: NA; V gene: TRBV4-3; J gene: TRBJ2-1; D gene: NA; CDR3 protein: CASSRRTTYSYNEQFF; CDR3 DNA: TGCGCCAGCAGCCGCCGGACTACCTACTCCTACAATGAGCAGTTCTTC
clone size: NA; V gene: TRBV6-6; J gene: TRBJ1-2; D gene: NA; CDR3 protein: CASSNSNYGYTF; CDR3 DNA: TGTGCCAGCAGTAACAGTAACTATGGCTACACCTTC
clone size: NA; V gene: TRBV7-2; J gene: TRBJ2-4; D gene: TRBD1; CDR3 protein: CASSLSRTGLAKNIQYF; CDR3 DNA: TGTGCCAGCAGCTTATCCCGGACAGGTCTAGCCAAAAACATTCAGTACTTC
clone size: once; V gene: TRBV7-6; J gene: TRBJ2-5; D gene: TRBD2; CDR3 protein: CASSPASGGVQETQYF; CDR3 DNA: TGTGCCAGCAGCCCTGCTAGCGGGGGGGTCCAAGAGACCCAGTACTTC
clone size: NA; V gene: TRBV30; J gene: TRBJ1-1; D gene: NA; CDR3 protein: CAWSEVNTEAFF; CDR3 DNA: TGTGCCTGGAGTGAAGTGAACACTGAAGCTTTCTTT
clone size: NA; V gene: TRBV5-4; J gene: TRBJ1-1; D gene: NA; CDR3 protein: CASSSGGPVTEAFF; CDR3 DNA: TGTGCCAGCAGCTCGGGTGGACCGGTCACTGAAGCTTTCTTT
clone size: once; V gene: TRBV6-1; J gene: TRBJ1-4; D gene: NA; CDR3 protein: CASRTGMDGEKLFF; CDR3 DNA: TGTGCCAGCAGGACAGGAATGGACGGTGAAAAACTGTTTTTT
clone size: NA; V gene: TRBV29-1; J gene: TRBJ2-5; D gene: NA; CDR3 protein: CSVEDLTGEETQYF; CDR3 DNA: TGCAGCGTTGAAGATCTAACGGGGGAAGAGACCCAGTACTTC
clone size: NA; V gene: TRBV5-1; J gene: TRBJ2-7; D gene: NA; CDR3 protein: CASSSTNYEQYF; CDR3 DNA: TGCGCCAGCAGCTCAACGAACTACGAGCAGTACTTC
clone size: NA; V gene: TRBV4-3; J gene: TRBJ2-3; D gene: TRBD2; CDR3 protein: CASSQEVAGGDTQYF; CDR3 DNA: TGCGCCAGCAGCCAAGAGGTCGCGGGAGGGGATACGCAGTATTTT
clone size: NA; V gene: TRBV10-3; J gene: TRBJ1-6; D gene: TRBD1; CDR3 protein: CAIRSGTANSPLHF; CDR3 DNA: TGTGCCATCAGAAGCGGGACAGCCAATTCACCCCTCCACTTT
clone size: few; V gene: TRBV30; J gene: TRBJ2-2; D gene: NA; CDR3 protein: CAWRLGYTGELFF; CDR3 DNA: TGTGCCTGGAGGTTAGGTTACACCGGGGAGCTGTTTTTT
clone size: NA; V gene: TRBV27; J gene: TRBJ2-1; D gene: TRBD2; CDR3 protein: CASNQGLAGDNEQFF; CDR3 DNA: TGTGCCAGCAACCAAGGACTAGCGGGGGACAATGAGCAGTTCTTC
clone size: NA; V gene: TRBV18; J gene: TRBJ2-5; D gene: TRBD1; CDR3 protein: CASSPPGQVGRTQYF; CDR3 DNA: TGTGCCAGCTCACCACCAGGACAGGTCGGACGGACCCAGTACTTC
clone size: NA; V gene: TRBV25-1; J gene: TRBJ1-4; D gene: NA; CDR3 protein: CASSEGGGEEKLFF; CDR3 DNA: TGTGCCAGCAGTGAAGGTGGGGGAGAGGAAAAACTGTTTTTT
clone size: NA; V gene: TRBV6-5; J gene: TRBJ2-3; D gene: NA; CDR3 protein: CASSYDTDTQYF; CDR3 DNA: TGTGCCAGCAGTTACGATACAGATACGCAGTATTTT
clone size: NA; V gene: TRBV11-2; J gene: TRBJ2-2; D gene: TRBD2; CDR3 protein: CASSGSGGNTGELFF; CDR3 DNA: TGTGCCAGCAGCGGGAGCGGGGGAAACACCGGGGAGCTGTTTTTT
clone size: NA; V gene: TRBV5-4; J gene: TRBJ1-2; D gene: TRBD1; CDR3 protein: CASSLAGQGGYGYTF; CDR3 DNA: TGTGCCAGCAGCTTGGCGGGACAGGGAGGCTATGGCTACACCTTC
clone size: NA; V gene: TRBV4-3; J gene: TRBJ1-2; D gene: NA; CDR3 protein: CASSQVTGLYGYTF; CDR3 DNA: TGCGCCAGCAGCCAAGTTACAGGATTATATGGCTACACCTTC
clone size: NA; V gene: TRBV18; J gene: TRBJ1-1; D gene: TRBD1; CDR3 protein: CASLEGAKTEAFF; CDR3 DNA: TGTGCCAGCCTAGAGGGGGCGAAAACTGAAGCTTTCTTT
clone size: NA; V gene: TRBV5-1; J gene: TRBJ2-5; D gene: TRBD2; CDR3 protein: CASSGQRGGQETQYF; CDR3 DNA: TGCGCCAGCAGCGGGCAGCGGGGGGGCCAAGAGACCCAGTACTTC
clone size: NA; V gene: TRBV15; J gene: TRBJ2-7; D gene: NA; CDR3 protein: CATSRDLSRGGEQYF; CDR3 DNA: TGTGCCACCAGCAGAGATCTTTCCAGGGGAGGCGAGCAGTACTTC
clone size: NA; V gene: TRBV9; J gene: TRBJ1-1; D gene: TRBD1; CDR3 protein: CASSVTGQGPEAFF; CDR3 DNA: TGTGCCAGCAGCGTAACGGGACAGGGCCCTGAAGCTTTCTTT
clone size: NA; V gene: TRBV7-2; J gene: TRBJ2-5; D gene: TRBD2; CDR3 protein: CASSGPLGTSEQETQYF; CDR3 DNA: TGTGCCAGCAGCGGCCCACTGGGTACTAGCGAGCAAGAGACCCAGTACTTC
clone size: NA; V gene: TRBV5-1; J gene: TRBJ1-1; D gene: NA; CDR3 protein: CASSLGSRNTEAFF; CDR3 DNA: TGCGCCAGCAGCTTAGGAAGTCGGAACACTGAAGCTTTCTTT
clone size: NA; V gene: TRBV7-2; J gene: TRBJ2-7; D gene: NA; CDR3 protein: CASSYPGPFGGEQYF; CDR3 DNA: TGTGCCAGCAGCTACCCCGGGCCCTTTGGTGGCGAGCAGTACTTC
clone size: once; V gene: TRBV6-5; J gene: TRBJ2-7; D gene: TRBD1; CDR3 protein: CASSYSGQGAIEQYF; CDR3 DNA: TGTGCCAGCAGTTACTCGGGCCAGGGGGCCATCGAGCAGTACTTC
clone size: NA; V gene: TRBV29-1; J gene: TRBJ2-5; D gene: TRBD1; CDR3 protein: CSAVEGQGSQEQYF; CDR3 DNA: TGCAGCGCCGTCGAGGGACAGGGATCTCAAGAGCAGTACTTC
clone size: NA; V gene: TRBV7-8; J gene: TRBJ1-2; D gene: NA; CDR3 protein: CASSFDGSSNYGYTF; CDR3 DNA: TGTGCCAGCAGCTTCGACGGATCTTCTAACTATGGCTACACCTTC
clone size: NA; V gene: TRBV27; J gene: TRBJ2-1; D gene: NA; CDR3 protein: CASSFYRDDENEQFF; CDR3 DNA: TGTGCCAGCAGTTTCTACCGGGACGACGAAAATGAGCAGTTCTTC
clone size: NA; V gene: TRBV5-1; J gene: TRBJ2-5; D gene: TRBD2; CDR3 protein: CASSPQSGGAGETQYF; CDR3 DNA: TGCGCCAGCAGCCCACAAAGCGGGGGGGCCGGAGAGACCCAGTACTTC
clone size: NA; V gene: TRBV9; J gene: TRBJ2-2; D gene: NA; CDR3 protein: CASTAGTNTGELFF; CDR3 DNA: TGTGCCAGCACCGCGGGGACGAACACCGGGGAGCTGTTTTTT